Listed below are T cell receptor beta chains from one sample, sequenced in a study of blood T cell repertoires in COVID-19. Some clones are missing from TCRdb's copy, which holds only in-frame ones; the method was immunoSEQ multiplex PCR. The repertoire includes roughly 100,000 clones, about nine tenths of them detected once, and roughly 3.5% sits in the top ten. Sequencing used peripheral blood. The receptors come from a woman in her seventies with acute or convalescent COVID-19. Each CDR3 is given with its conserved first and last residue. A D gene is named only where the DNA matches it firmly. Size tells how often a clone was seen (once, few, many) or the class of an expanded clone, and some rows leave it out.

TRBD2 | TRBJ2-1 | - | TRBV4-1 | CASSLTGASGSVYEQFF | TGCGCCAGCAGCCTCACAGGGGCTAGCGGGAGTGTCTATGAGCAGTTCTTC
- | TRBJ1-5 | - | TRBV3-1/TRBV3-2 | CASSPASAGARQPQHF | TGTGCCAGCAGCCCGGCCTCTGCGGGGGCCCGTCAGCCCCAGCATTTT
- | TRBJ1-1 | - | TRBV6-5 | CASRGDIGQNTEAFF | TGTGCCAGCAGAGGGGACATCGGACAGAACACTGAAGCTTTCTTT
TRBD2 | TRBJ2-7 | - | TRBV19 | CASSPAGGGSSYEQYF | TGTGCCAGTAGTCCAGCTGGGGGGGGAAGCTCCTACGAGCAGTACTTC
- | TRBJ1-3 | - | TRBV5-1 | CASSPVYRAGNTIYF | TGCGCCAGCAGCCCGGTTTACAGGGCTGGAAACACCATATATTTT
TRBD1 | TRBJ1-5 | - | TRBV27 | CASSSSGTGNQPQHF | TGTGCCAGCAGTTCCTCCGGGACAGGGAATCAGCCCCAGCATTTT
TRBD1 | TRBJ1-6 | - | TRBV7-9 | CASSSDRGVSPLHF | TGTGCCAGCAGCTCCGACAGGGGAGTATCACCCCTCCACTTT
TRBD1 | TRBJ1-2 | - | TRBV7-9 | CASSPRDRDAGYTF | TGTGCCAGCAGCCCCCGGGACAGGGATGCTGGCTACACCTTC
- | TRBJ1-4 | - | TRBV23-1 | CASSQSTADKSTNEKLFF | TGCGCCAGCAGTCAATCTACAGCAGATAAGTCCACTAATGAAAAACTGTTTTTT
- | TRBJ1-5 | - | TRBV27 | CASSLVTVNQPQHF | TGTGCCAGCAGTTTAGTGACAGTAAATCAGCCCCAGCATTTT
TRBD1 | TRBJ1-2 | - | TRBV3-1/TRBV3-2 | CASSQPGQSNYGYTF | TGTGCCAGCAGCCAACCGGGACAGAGTAACTATGGCTACACCTTC
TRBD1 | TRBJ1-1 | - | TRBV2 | CASSDRGRGNTEAFF | TGTGCCAGCAGTGACAGGGGGCGAGGGAACACTGAAGCTTTCTTT
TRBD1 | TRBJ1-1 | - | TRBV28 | CASRLRQGTTEAFF | TGTGCCAGCAGACTAAGACAGGGGACCACTGAAGCTTTCTTT
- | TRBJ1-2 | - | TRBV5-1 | CASSSDSYGYTF | TGCGCCAGCAGCTCAGACTCCTATGGCTACACCTTC
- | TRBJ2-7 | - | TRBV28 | CASTNPRGLGEQYF | TGTGCCAGCACCAATCCAAGGGGCCTCGGGGAGCAGTACTTC
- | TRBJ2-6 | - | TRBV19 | CASSGGRKAGANVLTF | TGTGCCAGTAGCGGGGGGCGCAAAGCTGGGGCCAACGTCCTGACTTTC
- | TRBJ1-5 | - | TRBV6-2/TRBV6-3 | CASSYHQRQSQDRQPQHF | TGTGCCAGCAGTTACCATCAAAGACAGTCCCAAGATCGGCAGCCCCAGCATTTT
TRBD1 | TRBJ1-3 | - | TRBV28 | CASSPAGTGGNTIYF | TGTGCCAGCAGTCCCGCCGGGACAGGCGGAAACACCATATATTTT
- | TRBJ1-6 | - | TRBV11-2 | CASSLSDSPLHF | TGTGCCAGCAGCTTATCCGATTCACCCCTCCACTTT
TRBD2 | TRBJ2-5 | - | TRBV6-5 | CASTASGGFLETQYF | TGTGCCAGCACGGCTAGCGGGGGGTTCCTCGAGACCCAGTACTTC
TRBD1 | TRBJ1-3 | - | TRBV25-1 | CASSVTGVGNTIYF | TGTGCCAGCAGTGTGACAGGGGTGGGAAACACCATATATTTT
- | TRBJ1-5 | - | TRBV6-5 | CASVGTGKQPQHF | TGTGCCAGCGTTGGAACAGGGAAGCAGCCCCAGCATTTT
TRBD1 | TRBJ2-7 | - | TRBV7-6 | CASSLGAGDRAYEQYF | TGTGCCAGCAGCTTAGGGGCGGGGGACAGGGCCTACGAGCAGTACTTC
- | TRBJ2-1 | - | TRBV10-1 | CATSSPGVRNEQFF | TGCGCCACCTCCAGCCCGGGGGTGCGGAATGAGCAGTTCTTC
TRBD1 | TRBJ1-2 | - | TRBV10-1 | CASSQSTGGGYTF | TGCGCCAGCAGCCAAAGTACAGGGGGTGGCTACACCTTC
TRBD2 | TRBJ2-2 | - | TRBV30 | CAWSKSSGSTGELFF | TGTGCCTGGAGTAAGTCTAGCGGGAGCACCGGGGAGCTGTTTTTT
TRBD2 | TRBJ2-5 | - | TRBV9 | CASTLSGREETQYF | TGTGCCAGCACTCTGTCGGGGAGGGAGGAGACCCAGTACTTC
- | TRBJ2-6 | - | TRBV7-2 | CASSLGIRSSGANVLTF | TGTGCCAGCAGCTTAGGCATCAGGTCCTCTGGGGCCAACGTCCTGACTTTC
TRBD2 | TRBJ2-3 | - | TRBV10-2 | CASSEFAGGSDTQYF | TGCGCCAGCAGTGAGTTTGCGGGGGGGTCAGATACGCAGTATTTT
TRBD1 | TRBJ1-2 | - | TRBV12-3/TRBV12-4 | CASSPDRGLGYTF | TGTGCCAGCAGCCCCGACAGGGGCCTTGGCTACACCTTC
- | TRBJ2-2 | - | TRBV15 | CATSRDITLSSATGELFF | TGTGCCACCAGCAGAGATATTACTCTCTCTAGCGCTACCGGGGAGCTGTTTTTT
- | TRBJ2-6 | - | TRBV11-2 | CASSLTPSPNSGANVLTF | TGTGCCAGCAGCCTCACACCGTCTCCCAACTCTGGGGCCAACGTCCTGACTTTC
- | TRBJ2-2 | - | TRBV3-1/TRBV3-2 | CASSQRANTGELFF | TGTGCCAGCAGCCAGCGCGCGAACACCGGGGAGCTGTTTTTT
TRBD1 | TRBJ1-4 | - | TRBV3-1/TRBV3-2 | CASSQVTGGGNEKLFF | TGTGCCAGCAGCCAGGTCACAGGGGGAGGAAATGAAAAACTGTTTTTT
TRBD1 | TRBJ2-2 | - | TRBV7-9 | CASSGQENTGELFF | TGTGCCAGCAGCGGACAGGAGAACACCGGGGAGCTGTTTTTT
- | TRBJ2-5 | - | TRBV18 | CASSRRGLQETQYF | TGTGCCAGCTCACGTCGAGGGCTCCAAGAGACCCAGTACTTC
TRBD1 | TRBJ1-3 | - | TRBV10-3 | CAISGTGVGAGNTIYF | TGTGCCATCAGTGGGACAGGGGTCGGGGCTGGAAACACCATATATTTT
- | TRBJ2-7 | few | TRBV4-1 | CASSQGRVGQVYEQYF | TGCGCCAGCAGCCAAGGCCGAGTCGGTCAGGTCTACGAGCAGTACTTC
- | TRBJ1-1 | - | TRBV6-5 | CASSDFRNTEAFF | TGTGCCAGCTCTGACTTCCGGAACACTGAAGCTTTCTTT
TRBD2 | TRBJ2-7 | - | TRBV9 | CASSVEASGTGEQYF | TGTGCCAGCAGCGTAGAGGCTAGCGGAACGGGGGAGCAGTACTTC
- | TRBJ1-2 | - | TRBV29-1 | CSVERDWSYGYTF | TGCAGCGTTGAACGGGACTGGAGCTATGGCTACACCTTC
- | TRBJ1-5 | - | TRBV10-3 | CAIRGEENQPQHF | TGTGCCATCAGGGGAGAGGAAAATCAGCCCCAGCATTTT
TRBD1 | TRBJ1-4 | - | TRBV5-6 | CASSVNRGTRGEKLFF | TGTGCCAGCAGCGTAAACAGGGGGACAAGAGGGGAAAAACTGTTTTTT
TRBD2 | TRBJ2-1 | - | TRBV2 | CASSFLAGGDEQFF | TGTGCCAGCAGTTTCCTAGCGGGAGGCGATGAGCAGTTCTTC
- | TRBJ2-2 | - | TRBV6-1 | CASSEVWGRGTGELFF | TGTGCCAGCAGTGAAGTGTGGGGGCGTGGCACCGGGGAGCTGTTTTTT
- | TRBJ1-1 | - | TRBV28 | CASSLRPGLFEAFF | TGTGCCAGCAGTTTGCGTCCGGGACTGTTTGAAGCTTTCTTT
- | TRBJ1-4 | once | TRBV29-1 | CSVVGGGNEKLFF | TGCAGCGTTGTAGGGGGTGGAAACGAAAAACTGTTTTTT
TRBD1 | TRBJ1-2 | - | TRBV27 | CASRKDPRDSYGYTF | TGTGCCAGCAGAAAAGACCCTAGGGACAGCTATGGCTACACCTTC
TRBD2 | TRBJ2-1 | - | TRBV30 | CAWSVGTSGSVFNEQFF | TGTGCCTGGAGTGTCGGGACTAGCGGGAGTGTTTTCAATGAGCAGTTCTTC
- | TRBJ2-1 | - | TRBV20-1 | CSARTSNEQFF | TGCAGTGCTAGGACTAGCAATGAGCAGTTCTTC